The 21 T cell receptor beta chains presented below share a single source sample, sequenced in a study of shared clonotypes between healthy human individuals (dated by TCRdb to the early 2020s). The method behind the library was the immunoSEQ multiplex PCR assay. Entries here come from immuneACCESS through TCRdb and include only in-frame sequences with V and J called. Some clones fail to appear in such tables; in the studies checked, an unresolved V gene covers under half of the shortfall, and the cause of the remainder is unknown. The sample table records about 1.5 million clones; roughly 96% of these occur just once. The ten largest clones capture about 1% of the sample. The sequencing input was naive CD4+ T cells sorted from blood. The intended sense of this specimen's cell subset or site label: CD45RA+ positively selected. The receptor set was obtained from a man aged 30-40 years in good health.

The CDR3 DNA follows: TGTGCCAGCAGCGTAGTACCAGCGGGAGCAGGCACCGGGGAGCTGTTTTTT. Amino acids: CASSVVPAGAGTGELFF. V usage is TRBV9 and J usage is TRBJ2-2; TRBD2 matches 8 bases. The CDR3 length is 17 residues. Germline values: CDR1 SGDLS, CDR2 YYNGEE. V was pared by 0 bases and J by 4 bases, with 8 bases of the junction left unmatched.

The V call is TRBV5-1, the J call TRBJ1-1; possible D gene TRBD1, 6 bases. V was clipped by 2 bases and J by 5 bases, with 10 bases between them. This CDR3 has 13 residues. CDR1 is SGHRS, CDR2 YFSETQ, per germline. The CDR3 loop is CASSLRGMTEAFF. CDR3 coding DNA: TGCGCCAGCAGCTTAAGGGGGATGACTGAAGCTTTCTTT. Full variable domain (remainder filled in from reference TRBV5-1 and TRBJ1-1): KAGVTQTPRYLIKTRGQQVTLSCSPISGHRSVSWYQQTPGQGLQFLFEYFSETQRNKGNFPGRFSGRQFSNSRSEMNVSTLELGDSALYLCASSLRGMTEAFFGQGTRLTVV.

V and J are TRBV6-5 and TRBJ2-7; D remains unclear. The CDR3 has 13 residues. The germline V and J ends were trimmed by 3 bases and 6 bases, with 12 bases remaining between them. Per the germline V gene, CDR1 is MNHEY and CDR2 is SVGAGI. CDR3 DNA: TGTGCCAGCAGTTATAAGGCTAATGGCGAGCAGTACTTC. Protein: CASSYKANGEQYF.

The chain joins TRBV19 to TRBJ2-1, with TRBD1 matching over 8 bases. The J segment lost 4 bases and the V segment lost 5 bases, leaving 10 bases of the junction unmatched. Germline loops: CDR1 LNHDA, CDR2 SQIVND (reference sequence). CDR3 length: 16 residues. CDR3 DNA sequence: TGTGCCAGTAGTCTACTAAGGACAGGGTATTACAATGAGCAGTTCTTC. This gives the protein CASSLLRTGYYNEQFF.

This sequence joins TRBV27 and TRBJ2-7; D is perhaps TRBD1 (5 bases). Trimming took 5 bases from V and 2 from J, leaving 10 bases between them. Germline-derived CDR1 and CDR2 are MNHEY and SMNVEV (reference sequence). The CDR3 is made up of 13 amino acids. CDR3 nucleotide sequence: TGTGCCAGCAGTACTGGGGCACCCTACGAGCAGTACTTC. It yields the protein CASSTGAPYEQYF.

With regard to this clone: Other DNA sequences from this sample encode an identical CDR3 as well. The chain's CDR3 is CASSRDRNTEAFF. The CDR3 bases are TGTGCCAGCAGCCGGGACAGGAACACTGAAGCTTTCTTT. V and J are TRBV2 and TRBJ1-1; 7 positions match TRBD1. Per the germline V gene, CDR1 is SNHLY and CDR2 is FYNNEI. V lost 6 bases, J lost 1 base, and 2 bases stayed unmatched. There are 13 residues in the CDR3.

This chain links TRBV28 with TRBJ1-2; D is unclear. The CDR3 length is 13 residues. V dropped 6 bases and J dropped 7 bases, with 15 bases sitting between them. CDR1 and CDR2 (germline): MDHEN, SYDVKM. The CDR3 coding sequence is TGTGCCAGCAGCCCAGCCCTAGCCGGTGGCTACACCTTC. It yields the protein CASSPALAGGYTF.

CDR3 sequence (DNA): TGCGCCAGCAGCCAAGATAACCAAGAGACCCAGTACTTC. Protein product: CASSQDNQETQYF. The chain carries TRBV5-1 and TRBJ2-5; no firm D call. The germline V gene encodes CDR1 SGHRS and CDR2 YFSETQ. This CDR3 is built from 13 residues. The germline V and J ends were trimmed by 4 bases and 0 bases, with 7 bases remaining between them.

The CDR3 nucleotides read TGTGCCAGTACGGGTTACCAGCCCCAGCATTTT. This translates into CASTGYQPQHF. This sequence joins TRBV7-7 and TRBJ1-5; D is ambiguous. V was trimmed by 9 bases and J by 7 bases, leaving 10 bases between them. This CDR3 spans 11 amino acids. Germline assignment: CDR1 SSHAT and CDR2 FNYEAQ (reference sequence).

The CDR3 nucleotides are TGTGCCAGCTCACCTCTTGGACCGGTTCAGAGCACTGAAGCTTTCTTT. The encoded protein is CASSPLGPVQSTEAFF. The rearrangement links TRBV18 to TRBJ1-1; no clear D gene. The V and J ends lost 3 bases and 4 bases respectively, with 18 bases between them. Germline CDR1 reads KGHSH; CDR2 reads LQKENI. The CDR3 has 16 amino acids. Using reference TRBV18 and TRBJ1-1 for the parts outside the CDR3, the full variable domain is NAGVMQNPRHLVRRRGQEARLRCSPMKGHSHVYWYRQLPEEGLKFMVYLQKENIIDESGMPKERFSAEFPKEGPSILRIQQVVRGDSAAYFCASSPLGPVQSTEAFFGQGTRLTVV.

This CDR3 reads CASSLSPQAVQETQYF. In nucleotides, the CDR3 is TGTGCCAGCAGCTTATCCCCCCAAGCGGTCCAAGAGACCCAGTACTTC. This chain joins TRBV7-6 and TRBJ2-5; TRBD2 might be the D (5 bases). The CDR3 runs 16 residues. Germline V CDR1 and CDR2: SGHVS, FNYEAQ. V lost 2 bases, J lost 1 base, and 14 bases lay in between.

This chain links TRBV19 with TRBJ2-7, with 9 bases matching TRBD2. Per germline, CDR1 LNHDA and CDR2 SQIVND (reference sequence). V lost 6 bases to trimming and J lost 10 bases; unmatched junction nucleotides: 16. CDR3 length: 15 residues. In DNA, the CDR3 is TGTGCCAGTAGCCCGACGGCGGGGGGGGCGGACGTTCAGTACTTC. Protein sequence: CASSPTAGGADVQYF.

This chain connects TRBV5-1 to TRBJ2-5, with 9 bases fitting TRBD1. The CDR3 covers 14 residues. V shed 4 bases, J shed 6 bases, and the junction held 7 bases outside the gene matches. CDR1 SGHRS and CDR2 YFSETQ come from the germline V gene. CDR3 sequence (DNA): TGCGCCAGCAGCCGGGGGACAGGGATGCAGACCCAGTACTTC. This translates into CASSRGTGMQTQYF.

This clone occurred once. The genes are TRBV2 and TRBJ2-1, with D uncertain. The CDR3 runs to 14 residues. The V end lost 5 bases, the J end lost 2 bases, and 10 bases lay between the germline ends. Per germline, CDR1 SNHLY and CDR2 FYNNEI. The CDR3: CASSRRAAYNEQFF. The CDR3 coding sequence is TGTGCCAGCAGTAGACGCGCGGCCTACAATGAGCAGTTCTTC.

The DNA of the CDR3 is TGTGCCAGCAGAAGCCGGGACAGGGGGACTGAAGCTTTCTTT. Protein: CASRSRDRGTEAFF. The chain carries TRBV25-1 and TRBJ1-1, with 11 bases fitting TRBD1. Germline assignment: CDR1 MGHDK and CDR2 SYGVNS. The CDR3 is made up of 14 amino acids. V shed 6 bases and J 5 bases; nucleotides not matched to a gene: 5.

The rearrangement joins TRBV9 to TRBJ2-1; D may be TRBD2 (6 bases). Germline V lookup: CDR1 SGDLS, CDR2 YYNGEE. The V and J ends lost 5 bases and 3 bases respectively, with 18 bases between them. CDR3 length: 16 residues. CDR3 sequence: CASSGGMGLNYNEQFF. The CDR3 DNA is TGTGCCAGCAGTGGAGGTATGGGACTTAACTACAATGAGCAGTTCTTC.

CDR3 sequence: CASSIGAREGEQFF. The CDR3 region has the DNA TGTGCCAGTAGTATAGGGGCTCGAGAGGGTGAGCAGTTCTTC. V usage is TRBV19 and J usage is TRBJ2-1; TRBD2 might be the D (5 bases). V lost 1 base, J lost 9 bases, and 13 bases lay in between. The CDR3 totals 14 residues. Germline values: CDR1 LNHDA, CDR2 SQIVND (reference sequence). The whole variable domain, filled in from reference TRBV19 and TRBJ2-1, reads DGGITQSPKYLFRKEGQNVTLSCEQNLNHDAMYWYRQDPGQGLRLIYYSQIVNDFQKGDIAEGYSVSREKKESFPLTVTSAQKNPTAFYLCASSIGAREGEQFFGPGTRLTVL.

The chain links TRBV4-2 to TRBJ1-5, with D tentatively TRBD1 (5 bases). The CDR3 consists of 17 residues. Germline lookup yields CDR1 LGHNA and CDR2 YNFKEQ. Trimming took off 2 bases at V and 6 bases at J, with 20 bases between the two ends. The CDR3 is CASSQREGSREGQPQHF. The CDR3 coding sequence is TGTGCCAGCAGCCAAAGGGAGGGGAGCAGGGAAGGTCAGCCCCAGCATTTT.

As to this clone: The same CDR3 also results from other DNA sequences found in this sample. V gene TRBV5-1 combines with J gene TRBJ2-6; D is ambiguous. From germline, CDR1 is SGHRS and CDR2 YFSETQ. The CDR3 spans 15 residues. Trimming left V 1 base short and J 0 bases short, with 5 bases between. The CDR3 here is CASSLPSSGANVLTF. The CDR3 DNA reads as TGCGCCAGCAGCTTGCCAAGCTCTGGGGCCAACGTCCTGACTTTC.

The chain couples TRBV11-2 to TRBJ1-5, with 7 bases matching TRBD1. V dropped 4 bases and J dropped 0; count of bases not matched to a gene: 12. The CDR3 consists of 18 residues. Germline CDR1 and CDR2: SGHAT and FQNNGV. The CDR3 region is CASSSGRDRLYSNQPQHF. The CDR3 nucleotides read TGTGCCAGCAGCTCTGGTCGGGACAGACTGTATAGCAATCAGCCCCAGCATTTT.

Here the CDR3 reads CASSPLRGPPHQPQHF. CDR3 sequence (DNA): TGTGCCAGCAGCCCCCTGAGAGGGCCACCTCATCAGCCCCAGCATTTT. The rearrangement links TRBV11-2 to TRBJ1-5, with D uncertain. CDR1 is SGHAT, CDR2 FQNNGV, per germline. The CDR3 is 16 amino acids. The V end lost 5 bases, the J end lost 5 bases, and 19 bases lay between the germline ends. Drawing the rest from reference TRBV11-2 and TRBJ1-5, the complete variable domain is EAGVAQSPRYKIIEKRQSVAFWCNPISGHATLYWYQQILGQGPKLLIQFQNNGVVDDSQLPKDRFSAERLKGVDSTLKIQPAKLEDSAVYLCASSPLRGPPHQPQHFGDGTRLSIL.